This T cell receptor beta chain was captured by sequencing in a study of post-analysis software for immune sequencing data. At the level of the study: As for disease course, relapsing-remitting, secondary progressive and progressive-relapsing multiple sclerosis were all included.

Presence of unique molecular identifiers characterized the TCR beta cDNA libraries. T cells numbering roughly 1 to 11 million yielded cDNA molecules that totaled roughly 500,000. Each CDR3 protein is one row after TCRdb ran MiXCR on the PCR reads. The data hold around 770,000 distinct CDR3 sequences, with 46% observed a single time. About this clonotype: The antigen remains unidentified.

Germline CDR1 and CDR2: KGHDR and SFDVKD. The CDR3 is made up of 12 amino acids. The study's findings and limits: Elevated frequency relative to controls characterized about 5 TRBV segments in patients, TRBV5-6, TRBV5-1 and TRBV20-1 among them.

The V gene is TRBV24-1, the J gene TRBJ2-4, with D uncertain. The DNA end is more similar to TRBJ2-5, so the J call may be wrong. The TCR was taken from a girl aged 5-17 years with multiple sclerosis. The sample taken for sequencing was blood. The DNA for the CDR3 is TGTGCCACCAGTGATTTCCATCAGACCCAGTACTTC. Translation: CATSDFHQTQYF.